In its sample, the clone carrying this TCR beta chain was seen a few times. Its cognate antigen is unknown. The whole isolated RNA underwent reverse transcription, so sequencing captured expressed TCRB transcripts. Clones were sequenced by immunoSEQ multiplex PCR, and TCRdb holds only the in-frame ones, with some missing. The sample carries a few hundred thousand clones, 16% recorded once. These data come from a study of beta chain features in type 1 diabetes. Study-wide background: Healthy donors, compared against patients, showed similar age, gender and cell yields.

General study points: Type 1 diabetes patients had moderately but significantly shorter TCRB CDR3s in all four CD4+ subsets.

This CDR3 comprises 13 residues. V dropped 1 base and J dropped 7 bases, with 11 bases sitting between them. The germline gives CDR1 SGHTA, CDR2 FQGNSA. This receptor was obtained from a man aged 25-45 years with type 1 diabetes. Sequencing input: naive CD4+ T cells from blood. The J gene is TRBJ2-7, the V gene TRBV7-2; perhaps TRBD2 as D (5 bases). The CDR3, as DNA: TGTGCCAGCAGCTTAGAAATTGAGCGGGAGCAGTACTTC. The encoded protein is CASSLEIEREQYF.